This T cell receptor beta chain was identified in a study of shared clonotypes between healthy human individuals. Sequencing was performed with immunoSEQ multiplex PCR; in TCRdb, only in-frame clones are kept and a portion is missing. This table holds about 960,000 clones, over 75% found once. CDR1 and CDR2 (germline): SGHNT, YYREEE (reference sequence). The CDR3 is made up of 16 amino acids. Germline trimming cut 4 bases from V and 1 base from J; bases unmatched to any gene: 6. The receptor was isolated from a man between 18 and 35 years old in good health. What was sequenced was memory CD4+ T cells sorted from blood. Documented subset: CD45RA-negative fraction. V usage is TRBV5-4 and J usage is TRBJ2-5, with 11 bases identical to TRBD1. The CDR3 loop is CASSIGQGASQETQYF. The CDR3 DNA follows: TGTGCCAGCAGCATCGGACAGGGGGCGTCCCAAGAGACCCAGTACTTC.